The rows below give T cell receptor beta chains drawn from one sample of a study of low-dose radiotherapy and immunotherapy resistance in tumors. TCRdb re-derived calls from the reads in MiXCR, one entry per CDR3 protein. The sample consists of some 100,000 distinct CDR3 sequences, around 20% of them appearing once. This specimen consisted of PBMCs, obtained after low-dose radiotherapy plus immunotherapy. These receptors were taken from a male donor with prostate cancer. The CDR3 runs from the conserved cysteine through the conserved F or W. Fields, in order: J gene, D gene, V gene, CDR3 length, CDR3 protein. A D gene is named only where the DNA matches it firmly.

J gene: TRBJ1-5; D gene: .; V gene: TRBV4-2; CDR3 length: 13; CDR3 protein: CASSQEEYQPQHF
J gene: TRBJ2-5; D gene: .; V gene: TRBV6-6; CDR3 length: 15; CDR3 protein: CASSYSSWNQETQYF
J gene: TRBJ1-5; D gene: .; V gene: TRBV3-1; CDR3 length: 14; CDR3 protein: CASSQGQANQPQHF
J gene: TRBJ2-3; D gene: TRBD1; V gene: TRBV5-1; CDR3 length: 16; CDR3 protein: CASSLDDRAGTDTQYF
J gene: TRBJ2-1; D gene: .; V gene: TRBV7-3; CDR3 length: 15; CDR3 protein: CASSLTSGTYNEQFF
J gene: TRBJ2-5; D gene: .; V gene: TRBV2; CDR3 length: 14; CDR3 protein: CASSGRRVQETQYF
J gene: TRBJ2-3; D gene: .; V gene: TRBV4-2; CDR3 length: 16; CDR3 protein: CASSQDLRGAADTQYF
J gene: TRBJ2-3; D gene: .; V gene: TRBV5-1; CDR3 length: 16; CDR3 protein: CASSLEIVQAGDTQYF
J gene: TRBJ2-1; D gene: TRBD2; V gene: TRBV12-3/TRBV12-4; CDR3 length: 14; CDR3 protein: CASSLERDSNEQFF
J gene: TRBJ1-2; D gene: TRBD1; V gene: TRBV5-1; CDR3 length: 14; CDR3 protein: CASSLGVTGFGYTF
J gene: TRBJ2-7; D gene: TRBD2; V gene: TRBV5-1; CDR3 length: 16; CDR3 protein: CASSLAASGGAEAQYF
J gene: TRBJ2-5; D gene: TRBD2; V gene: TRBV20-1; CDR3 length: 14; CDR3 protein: CSATTSGGQETQYF
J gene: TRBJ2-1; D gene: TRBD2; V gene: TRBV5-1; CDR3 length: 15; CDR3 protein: CASSSVAGRYNEQFF
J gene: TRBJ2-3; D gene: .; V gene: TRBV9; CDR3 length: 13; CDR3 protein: CASSVGPGDTQYF
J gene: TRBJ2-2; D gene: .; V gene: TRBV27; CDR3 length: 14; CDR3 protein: CASSQGFQSGELFF
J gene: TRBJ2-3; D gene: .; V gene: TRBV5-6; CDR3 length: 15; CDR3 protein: CASSLEPGSTDTQYF
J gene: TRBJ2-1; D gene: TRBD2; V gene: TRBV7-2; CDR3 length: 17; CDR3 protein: CASSLRILASGGGEQFF
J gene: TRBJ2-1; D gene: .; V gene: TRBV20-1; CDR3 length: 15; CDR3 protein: CSARDYMGVYNEQFF
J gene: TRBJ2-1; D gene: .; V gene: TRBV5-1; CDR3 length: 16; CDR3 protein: CASSKGGAGSYNEQFF
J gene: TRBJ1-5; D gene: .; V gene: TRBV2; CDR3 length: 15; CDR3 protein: CASSGPGLPNQPQHF
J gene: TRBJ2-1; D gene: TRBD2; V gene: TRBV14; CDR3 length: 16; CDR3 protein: CASSQGWRGGGNEQFF
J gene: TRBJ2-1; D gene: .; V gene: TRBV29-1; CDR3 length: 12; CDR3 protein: CSVGVGGNEQFF
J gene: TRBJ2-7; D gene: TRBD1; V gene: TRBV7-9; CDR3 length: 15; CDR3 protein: CASSPEGQGWHEQYF
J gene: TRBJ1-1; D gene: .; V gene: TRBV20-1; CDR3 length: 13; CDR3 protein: CSARTGQNTEAFF
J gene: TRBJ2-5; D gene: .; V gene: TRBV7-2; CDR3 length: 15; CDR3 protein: CASSLGDGLQETQYF
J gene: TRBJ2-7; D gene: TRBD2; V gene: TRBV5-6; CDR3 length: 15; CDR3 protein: CASSPRGGGAGEQYF
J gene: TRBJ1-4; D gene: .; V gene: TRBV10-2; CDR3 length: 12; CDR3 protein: CASSGQNEKLFF
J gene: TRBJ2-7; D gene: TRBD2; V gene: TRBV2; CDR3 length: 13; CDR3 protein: CASTAGVSYEQYF
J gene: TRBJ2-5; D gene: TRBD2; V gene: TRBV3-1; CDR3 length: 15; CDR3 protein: CASSPRGGRGETQYF